The subject of this entry is one TCR beta chain. V dropped 6 bases and J dropped 8 bases, with 16 bases sitting between them. This CDR3 is built from 14 residues. Looked up from germline, CDR1 is MDHEN and CDR2 is SYDVKM. The record originates from a study of T cell responses to AZD1222 COVID-19 vaccine. Generated by immunoSEQ multiplex PCR, the TCRdb table keeps only in-frame clones and is missing some. This sample carries about 140,000 clones, about 88% of them seen once, and the ten largest clones take about 3%. The TCR comes from an adult who received the AZD1222 COVID-19 vaccine. The source material was peripheral blood, sampled 28 days after the second AZD1222 dose. V and J are TRBV28 and TRBJ1-4; a possible D gene is TRBD1 (5 bases). The CDR3 bases are TGTGCCAGCAGCCAGGCTGGACAAGGCGAAAAACTGTTTTTT. Protein product: CASSQAGQGEKLFF.